Shown below are 27 T cell receptor beta chains from a single sample sequenced in a study of patients and donors after allogeneic stem cell transplantation. One entry per CDR3 protein, called by TCRdb with MiXCR from the RT-PCR reads. The sample contains more than 25,000 distinct CDR3 sequences, roughly 8% of which appear only once. The sample comprised blood, either unsorted or a sorted T cell fraction (not recorded which). These receptors originate from a human donor who was either an allogeneic HSCT recipient or a stem cell or donor lymphocyte infusion donor (not recorded which). It is not recorded whose cells these are; they may come from a transplant donor.

The chain is built from TRBV7-3 and TRBJ1-1, with TRBD1 matching 10 bases. Germline CDR1 SGHTA, CDR2 FQGTGA. The CDR3 covers 14 residues. V lost 3 bases to trimming and J lost 6 bases; unmatched junction nucleotides: 4. CDR3 in DNA: TGTGCCAGCAGCTTTGGACAGGGGGTTTCTGAAGCTTTCTTT. Protein sequence: CASSFGQGVSEAFF.

The CDR3 is CASSLASGGWETQYF. CDR3 DNA: TGTGCCAGCAGCTTAGCTAGCGGGGGCTGGGAGACCCAGTACTTC. The chain carries TRBV7-2 and TRBJ2-5; TRBD2 matches 9 bases. There are 15 residues in the CDR3. With V trimmed by 0 bases and J by 5 bases, 4 bases remained unmatched. The germline CDR1 and CDR2 sequences are SGHTA and FQGNSA.

The rearrangement uses TRBV19 and TRBJ1-1; D might be TRBD1 (6 bases). V was clipped by 5 bases and J by 5 bases, with 18 bases between them. This CDR3 has 15 residues. CDR1 is LNHDA, CDR2 SQIVND, per germline (reference sequence). The CDR3 DNA follows: TGTGCCAGTAGTGTCTTCAGGGGCGCGGGTACTGAAGCTTTCTTT. Amino acid sequence: CASSVFRGAGTEAFF.

This chain joins TRBV28 and TRBJ2-3; D is uncertain. This CDR3 has 12 amino acids. Looked up from germline, CDR1 is MDHEN and CDR2 is SYDVKM. V lost 6 bases to trimming and J lost 6 bases, with 10 bases between them. In nucleotides, the CDR3 is TGTGCCAGCAGCGTTATCCCCGATACGCAGTATTTT. Protein: CASSVIPDTQYF.

The table lists this clonotype with many counts. The chain recombines TRBV6-1 with TRBJ1-1; D may be TRBD1 (5 bases). With 6 bases removed from V and 1 base from J, the gap between germline ends came to 12 bases. This CDR3 contains 14 residues. Germline-derived CDR1 and CDR2 are MNHNS and SASEGT. The CDR3 sequence: CASRLDGQNTEAFF. CDR3 in DNA: TGTGCCAGCAGATTGGACGGACAGAACACTGAAGCTTTCTTT.

The rearrangement uses TRBV7-9 and TRBJ2-7; weak D call: TRBD2 (6 bases). This CDR3 contains 15 residues. V lost 8 bases, J lost 2 bases, and 19 bases lay in between. CDR1 and CDR2 (germline): SEHNR, FQNEAQ (reference sequence). Here the CDR3 reads CASYRSAGGAYEQYF. Written as DNA, the CDR3 is TGTGCCAGCTACCGGTCCGCTGGAGGGGCCTACGAGCAGTACTTC. The full variable domain, rest sourced from reference TRBV7-9 and TRBJ2-7, is DTGVSQNPRHKITKRGQNVTFRCDPISEHNRLYWYRQTLGQGPEFLTYFQNEAQLEKSRLLSDRFSAERPKGSFSTLEIQRTEQGDSAMYLCASYRSAGGAYEQYFGPGTRLTVT.

This clonotype appeared a few times. This sequence joins TRBV7-9 and TRBJ2-1; 7 positions agree with TRBD2. CDR3 size: 16 residues. V trimming: 3 bases; J trimming: 8 bases; junction bases outside the gene matches: 13. CDR1 and CDR2 (germline): SEHNR, FQNEAQ (reference sequence). The CDR3 DNA is TGTGCCAGCAGCTTCGGTACGGGAGGATTTGTAGATGAGCAGTTCTTC. Protein sequence: CASSFGTGGFVDEQFF.

The chain is built from TRBV11-2 and TRBJ2-7; 10 bases are shared with TRBD1. V dropped 4 bases and J dropped 5; count of bases not matched to a gene: 8. Germline lookup yields CDR1 SGHAT and CDR2 FQNNGV. There are 15 residues in the CDR3. The CDR3 DNA sequence: TGTGCCAGCAGCTCCCGACAGGGGGCAGGCGACGAGCAGTACTTC. It codes for CASSSRQGAGDEQYF.

The table lists this clonotype with many counts. The chain couples TRBV7-9 to TRBJ2-5, with 7 bases that match TRBD2. CDR3 length: 15 residues. The ends lost 1 base at V and 5 bases at J; junction bases unmatched: 7. Per germline, CDR1 SEHNR and CDR2 FQNEAQ (reference sequence). The DNA of the CDR3 is TGTGCCAGCAGCTTAGGGGGGAGGGAGTGGGAGACCCAGTACTTC. Translated, it gives CASSLGGREWETQYF. The full variable domain, rest sourced from reference TRBV7-9 and TRBJ2-5, is DTGVSQNPRHKITKRGQNVTFRCDPISEHNRLYWYRQTLGQGPEFLTYFQNEAQLEKSRLLSDRFSAERPKGSFSTLEIQRTEQGDSAMYLCASSLGGREWETQYFGPGTRLLVL.

This clonotype was counted a few times. The J gene is TRBJ2-2, the V gene TRBV3-1, with 11 bases that match TRBD1. Germline CDR1 is LGHDT and CDR2 is YNNKEL (reference sequence). The CDR3 is 15 amino acids. Trimming at V came to 6 bases and at J to 6 bases, leaving 6 bases not matched to a gene. CDR3 sequence reads: CASSPGQGVAGELFF. The CDR3 DNA follows: TGTGCCAGCAGTCCGGGACAGGGGGTCGCCGGGGAGCTGTTTTTT.

This clonotype was counted a few times. V and J are TRBV10-1 and TRBJ2-4; D is unclear. This CDR3 is built from 17 residues. The germline V gene encodes CDR1 WNHNN and CDR2 SYGVQD (reference sequence). The ends were cut back, 2 bases at V and 0 bases at J, with 14 bases in the middle. The CDR3 reads CASSERFLWIAKNIQYF. The CDR3 DNA reads as TGCGCCAGCAGTGAGCGGTTTTTGTGGATAGCCAAAAACATTCAGTACTTC.

There are many counts of this clonotype. J is TRBJ1-2 and V is TRBV5-1; no clear D. Germline V gives CDR1 SGHRS, CDR2 YFSETQ. The CDR3 sequence is 12 residues long. Trimming shortened V by 3 bases and J by 2 bases, and 5 bases separated the two germline ends. CDR3 loop: CASSSENYGYTF. CDR3 in DNA: TGCGCCAGCAGCTCAGAAAACTATGGCTACACCTTC.

This clonotype was counted ten times or more. The chain combines TRBV6-1 with TRBJ2-3; 7 positions match TRBD2. The CDR3 length is 15 residues. V shed 4 bases, J shed 3 bases, and the junction held 7 bases outside the gene matches. Germline CDR1 and CDR2: MNHNS and SASEGT. This CDR3 is CASSGMGGGTDTQYF. The CDR3 bases are TGTGCCAGCAGTGGCATGGGGGGAGGGACAGATACGCAGTATTTT.

This clonotype was recorded at least ten times. The rearrangement joins TRBV3-1 to TRBJ2-7; perhaps TRBD2 as D (5 bases). The CDR3 consists of 15 residues. Trimming stripped 1 base from V and 7 bases from J, with 17 bases between. Germline V gives CDR1 LGHDT, CDR2 YNNKEL (reference sequence). The CDR3 coding sequence is TGTGCCAGCAGCCAAGGGAGTGGCCCACGGGGAGAGCAGTACTTC. Its protein is CASSQGSGPRGEQYF.

This clonotype was detected ten times or more. V and J are TRBV27 and TRBJ2-1, with D perhaps matching TRBD2 (6 bases). The germline V gene has CDR1 MNHEY and CDR2 SMNVEV (reference sequence). Trimming took 10 bases from V and 7 from J, leaving 14 bases between them. This CDR3 is built from 12 residues. CDR3 DNA: TGTGCCATCGGGACTTACCCTAATGAGCAGTTCTTC. It yields the protein CAIGTYPNEQFF.

This clonotype was seen repeatedly, ten times or more. The genes are TRBV20-1 and TRBJ2-1, with D possibly matching TRBD2 (5 bases). Trimming took 3 bases from V and 10 from J, leaving 16 bases between them. Germline V gene data show CDR1 as DFQATT and CDR2 as SNEGSKA (reference sequence). The CDR3 consists of 13 residues. The CDR3 loop is CSARTFAGGEQFF. CDR3 nucleotide sequence: TGCAGTGCTAGGACCTTCGCGGGTGGGGAGCAGTTCTTC.

This rearrangement joins TRBV20-1 to TRBJ2-1; TRBD2 aligns across 11 bases. Unmatched junction bases numbered 9, after V lost 6 bases and J lost 8 bases. CDR1 is DFQATT and CDR2 is SNEGSKA in the germline V gene (reference sequence). The CDR3 runs to 14 residues. The CDR3: CSASPSGRRDEQFF. The DNA for the CDR3 is TGCAGTGCGAGCCCTAGCGGGAGGAGGGATGAGCAGTTCTTC.

The chain carries TRBV7-9 and TRBJ1-1; 8 nucleotides agree with TRBD1. The length of the CDR3 is 13 residues. V lost 6 bases and J lost 7; bases outside the gene matches: 7. In germline, CDR1 is SEHNR, CDR2 FQNEAQ (reference sequence). CDR3 region: CASRTGVLGEAFF. The CDR3 region has the DNA TGTGCCAGCAGGACAGGGGTTCTTGGTGAAGCTTTCTTT.

The chain recombines TRBV3-1 with TRBJ2-1, with 15 bases that match TRBD2. Unmatched junction bases numbered 1, after V lost 3 bases and J lost 10 bases. Germline values: CDR1 LGHDT, CDR2 YNNKEL (reference sequence). There are 14 residues in the CDR3. CDR3 DNA: TGTGCCAGCAGCCAGGGGACTAGCGGGGGGGAGCAGTTCTTC. It specifies CASSQGTSGGEQFF.

This clonotype was observed at least ten times. The chain couples TRBV18 to TRBJ2-7; D tentatively fits TRBD1 or TRBD2 (5 bases each). Germline-derived CDR1 and CDR2 are KGHSH and LQKENI. Trimming stripped 3 bases from V and 12 bases from J, with 18 bases between. This CDR3 is built from 13 residues. The CDR3 bases are TGTGCCAGCTCACCGGATACCGGGGACGTGCGGTACTTC. Translated, it gives CASSPDTGDVRYF.

This clonotype was observed many times. The chain recombines TRBV28 with TRBJ1-1; D remains ambiguous. Germline V gene lookup returns CDR1 MDHEN and CDR2 SYDVKM. V was trimmed by 4 bases and J by 8 bases, leaving 11 bases between them. The CDR3 is made up of 12 amino acids. The CDR3 loop reads CASSWVGEEAFF. The CDR3 coding sequence is TGTGCCAGCAGTTGGGTCGGGGAAGAAGCTTTCTTT.

The table lists this clonotype with many counts. The chain recombines TRBV4-2 with TRBJ2-7; D not certain. CDR1 is LGHNA, CDR2 YNFKEQ, per germline. The CDR3 has 15 amino acids. V was shortened by 0 bases and J by 3 bases, with 12 bases between the two germline ends. The CDR3 sequence is CASSQDLASNYEQYF. The CDR3 region has the DNA TGTGCCAGCAGCCAAGATCTTGCTAGTAACTACGAGCAGTACTTC.

This chain links TRBV7-8 with TRBJ2-1, with a possible D match to TRBD1 (6 bases). Trimming took 3 bases from V and 5 from J, leaving 11 bases between them. This CDR3 has 14 residues. Germline CDR1 and CDR2: SGHVS and FQNEAQ. The CDR3 DNA reads TGTGCCAGCAGCTTGGGAACAGGGAACAATGAGCAGTTCTTC. Translated, it gives CASSLGTGNNEQFF.

The table lists this clonotype with many counts. The gene calls are TRBV6-1 and TRBJ2-5; D not certain. The CDR3 is 14 amino acids. The germline V and J ends were trimmed by 4 bases and 1 base, with 10 bases remaining between them. Germline V gives CDR1 MNHNS, CDR2 SASEGT. The CDR3 here is CASSAFWGQETQYF. As DNA, the CDR3 is TGTGCCAGCAGTGCCTTCTGGGGCCAAGAGACCCAGTACTTC.

This clonotype was picked up a small number of times. This rearrangement joins TRBV7-3 to TRBJ2-1; 7 nucleotides align to TRBD2. The germline CDR1 and CDR2 sequences are SGHTA and FQGTGA. J lost 6 bases, V lost 2 bases, and 10 bases had no gene match. The CDR3 loop spans 16 amino acids. CDR3 DNA sequence: TGTGCCAGCAGCTTACCGAGGACTAGTCTCGTCAATGAGCAGTTCTTC. It is translated as CASSLPRTSLVNEQFF.

There are a few counts of this clonotype. The chain joins TRBV5-1 to TRBJ1-1, with unresolved D. The CDR3 spans 14 residues. Trimming pared 2 bases from V and 0 bases from J, leaving 8 bases between. Germline CDR1 is SGHRS and CDR2 is YFSETQ. The CDR3 DNA sequence: TGCGCCAGCAGCTTCGGACGGCTGAACACTGAAGCTTTCTTT. Encoded protein: CASSFGRLNTEAFF.

This clonotype was recorded at least ten times. The genes are TRBV6-1 and TRBJ1-6; D is undetermined. The CDR3 is made up of 15 amino acids. The V end was cut by 6 bases, the J end by 1 base, with 10 bases between. The germline gives CDR1 MNHNS, CDR2 SASEGT. CDR3 sequence: CASRPRGSYNSPLHF. Here the CDR3 DNA reads TGTGCCAGCAGACCCCGGGGATCCTATAATTCACCCCTCCACTTT.